The T cell receptor beta chain under discussion was sequenced for a study of cytomegalovirus exposure and HLA in healthy donors (dated by TCRdb to 2017 to 2019). Regarding the study in general: In an earlier analysis of some 550 of the donors, about 260 Gb of sequence data and 120 million or so unique TCR beta sequences from about 179 million T cells were reported. A later genetic analysis used genome-wide SNP genotypes for about 55% of the 666 donors, treating that subset as a discovery cohort. Rather than drawing on any new phenotypic data, the later analysis identified candidate immune exposures from TCR beta sequences and the way those sequences occurred across donors. Among some 400 genotyped donors of the cohort, an average of around 250,000 unique TCR beta nucleotide sequences was sequenced per donor, of which 15% to 20% were non-productive. The T cell repertoires of 666 subjects were profiled by immunosequencing and related to cytomegalovirus serostatus. An early release that covered fewer than 800 HLA-typed donors contained approximately 300 gigabases of sequencing data and some 87 million unique TCR sequences. To decide whether each TCR beta V gene segment behaved as functional or pseudogenic, an earlier analysis of approximately 620 of the donors relied on high-throughput TCR beta sequencing. The study aimed to test whether signatures of past pathogen exposure could be identified by cataloging public T cell receptors. In addition to the first cohort of approximately 670 subjects, a separate validation cohort of approximately 130 different subjects was used. Because of strong linkage in the cohort, 5 or 6 DR-DQ haplotypes were treated as single units for association and clustering. The number of donors typed differed by locus, with about 629-630 for A, B, C, DRB1 and DQB1, approximately 500 for DQA1, over 600 for DPA1, and 400 to 490 for DPB1. All discovery cohort repertoires had been generated using a single sequencing platform. HLA typing covered class I and class II loci at four-digit resolution. Donor age, sex, ethnicity and CMV serostatus were collected together with the repertoire data. High-throughput TCR immunosequencing, statistical association of individual TCRs with disease status, and machine learning were combined to predict cytomegalovirus infection status. The genetic ancestry cluster associated with self-reported Caucasian donors included roughly 84% of the roughly 390 genotyped donors. To study patterns of TCR occurrence, a later analysis re-analyzed previously published TCR beta repertoires from more than 550 donors and added high-resolution HLA genotyping.

The cohort consisted of fewer than 700 healthy bone marrow donors. At the time of sampling, every cohort member was nominally healthy, though immune exposures that went unrecorded were likely present. The donor tested CMV seropositive and was one of the 289 seropositive cohort members. A peripheral blood sample was collected from each donor, and TCR beta sequencing was performed on peripheral blood mononuclear cells. The Qiagen DNeasy Blood Extraction Kit was used to extract genomic DNA from the blood cell samples. Library preparation used the immunoSEQ multiplex PCR assay. The multiplex PCR relied on a mix of 60 forward primers for TCR Vbeta segments and 13 reverse primers for TCR Jbeta segments. A multiplex PCR assay on genomic DNA amplified the CDR3 region of rearranged TCR beta genes. On the Illumina HiSeq System, the amplified TCR beta libraries were sequenced as 87-base-pair reads. Concerning the study's data processing: In a later analysis, tens of millions of unique TCR beta chains were counted across the approximately 620 repertoires, and roughly 10 million of these chains were shared by at least two donors. To remove PCR and sequencing errors, raw reads were error-corrected and collapsed into unique sequences using a nearest-neighbor algorithm that merged closely related sequences. Alignment of CDR3 sequences to IMGT reference sequences was used to assign V, D and J gene segments. For a sequence to be retained, a match of at least six nucleotides was required to both a V gene segment and a J gene segment. A rearrangement was called productive if the CDR3 had no stop codons and remained in frame with V and J, and every other rearrangement was called non-productive. CDR3 was defined by IMGT convention, running from the second conserved V-encoded cysteine to the conserved J-encoded phenylalanine. Sequences without an unambiguous match to a single V gene segment were excluded from the earlier analysis of almost 600 of the donors. In an earlier analysis of about 590 of the donors, a V segment was called functional when productive rearrangements were above 56.7%, and segregating when the standard deviation between donors exceeded 5%. A statistical classification framework was developed to diagnose cytomegalovirus status using the catalog of TCR beta chain sequences. In a later analysis, V and J genes were assigned by comparing TCR nucleotide sequences against IMGT/GENE-DB human TR gene sequences. In a later analysis, CDR3 sequences and most-parsimonious VDJ recombination scenarios were assigned using the TCRdist pipeline. In a later analysis, every TCR beta chain was defined by the combination of its CDR3 amino acid sequence and its V-gene family, and reads without a unique V-gene family were dropped. To address suspected cross-contamination and a sequencing artifact, a later analysis removed roughly 580 highly shared, low-generation-probability nucleotide sequences. In a later analysis, a clonal expansion index for each public chain was calculated from normalized within-repertoire ranks of inferred template counts. A later analysis computed generation probabilities with a VDJ recombination model fitted to out-of-frame rearrangements, and checked the results against IGoR. A later analysis scored TCR-TCR, TCR-HLA and TCR-CMV co-occurrence with hypergeometric tests, applying a repertoire-size bias correction to TCR pairs. In a later analysis, false discovery rates were estimated by permuting HLA or CMV assignments 20 times. In a later analysis, co-occurring TCRs were grouped using DBSCAN, with TCRdist sequence similarity added in when clustering inside HLA-allele-positive subsets. Co-occurrence clustering excluded repertoires with fewer than 30,000 or more than 120,000 public chains, plus five with anomalous nucleotide sharing. TCRdb took over this immuneACCESS table, retaining in-frame rearrangements with V and J assigned. Such tables are incomplete; in checked studies, under half of the missing clones stem from an unresolved V gene, and the remainder is unexplained. The V and J calls and clone size were taken over from that table, and D and trimming were inferred from the DNA. The sample table records 160,000 or so clones; 75% to 90% of these occur just once. In total, the top ten clones hold about 3.8% of the sample.

Study-wide conclusions, independent of this receptor: The study listed 150 to 200 TCR beta chains as associated with cytomegalovirus. A later genetic analysis reported fewer N-insertions in productive TCRs among donors in an Asian-associated ancestry cluster than the approximately 700-donor mean. Specific HLA alleles were associated with about 17,000 TCR beta sequences at a false discovery rate of 0.05 in a later analysis. A later genetic analysis associated a missense DCLRE1C variant with V-gene and J-gene trimming of TCR beta chains, and an independent cohort replicated the association. A cluster of highly shared sequence variants was judged likely to represent a technical artifact of the sequencing pipeline. In a later analysis, the rate of TCR association differed among HLA loci, with DRB1 alleles having the most associated TCRs and HLA-C alleles having the fewest. A later analysis reported that several top co-occurrence clusters appeared linked to parvovirus B19, influenza, CMV and Epstein-Barr virus. Because some donors lacked HLA typing at each locus, the association tests relied only on the typed subset. A later analysis found that most CMV-associated TCR beta chains appeared HLA-restricted, with HLA associations seemingly driven largely by CMV exposure. The classifier was reported to diagnose cytomegalovirus status with high specificity and sensitivity in both the original cohort and the validation cohort. Three of the identified cytomegalovirus-associated TCR beta chains were confirmed in vitro to be specific for cytomegalovirus antigens. In a later analysis, HLA-associated TCR beta chains were found to be more clonally expanded and to have lower generation probabilities than equally common non-associated chains. A further reported finding was that TCR beta sequences accurately predicted the HLA-A and HLA-B alleles for most subjects in the first cohort. Because counts were too low, approximately 18 rarely observed V segments, including chromosome 9 orphons, were excluded from the earlier analysis of several hundred of the donors. The only immune exposure information available for the cohort was CMV serostatus. In an earlier analysis of about 540 of the donors, most TCR beta V segments were observed in productive rearrangements about 87% or about 30% of the time, broadly matching IMGT annotations. Some IMGT-functional V segments, including TRBV6-2 and TRBV6-3, could not be distinguished by the 87-base-pair reads and were therefore excluded. The cohort was sequenced for TCR beta chains only, and without alpha or paired-chain data the features that could be detected were limited. Linkage disequilibrium might explain the correlated functional status among segregating V segments, but an unknown experimental factor could not be ruled out. Presence/absence analyses assumed roughly uniform sequencing depth across donors, an assumption that may not hold. Across donors, most TCR sequences were observed very rarely, whereas some public TCRs were present in many individuals. Strong co-occurrence of HLA alleles, especially DR and DQ, made assigning TCR associations to individual alleles difficult. The authors suggested that the approach could potentially be generalized to other disease states and immunological phenotypes.

This clone was seen once. Its target antigen remains unknown. No much larger clonotype is one base removed from it; base qualities were not supplied. The junction carries 6 bases between V and J, which are trimmed by 0 bases and 7 bases respectively. Looking up the germline V gene (reference sequence) yields CDR1 SEHNR and CDR2 FQNEAQ. Including the terminal cysteine and phenylalanine, the CDR3 comprises 12 residues. Only CDR3 DNA is held: 36 bases, read in frame from base 1. The rearrangement combines TRBV7-9 with TRBJ1-2, with the D gene not confidently named. The sample was PBMCs. The clonotype originates from a middle-aged man in good health and CMV-seropositive. The bases are TGTGCCAGCAGCTTAGCCGCGTCTGGCTACACCTTC. Its protein reads: CASSLAASGYTF.